Below are 6 T cell receptor beta chains sequenced from a single sample in a study of CD8+CD57+ T cells in acquired aplastic anemia (dated by TCRdb to 2017 to 2018). TCRdb records Illumina HiSeq 2000 as the sequencer. Profiling of TCR beta VDJ combinations and CDR3 sequences used genomic DNA as the template. Starting from the raw public reads, TCRdb applied fastp trimming at Q25, assembled clones with MiXCR and retained in-frame beta chains. Identical CDR3 protein sequences are pooled into one entry, listed with their most common genes and DNA. The table for this sample lists 200,000 to 250,000 distinct CDR3 sequences; 34% of them were counted only once. The ten most abundant clones make up approximately 1.2% of the sample. Sequenced sample: sorted CD4+, CD8+, or CD8+CD57+ T cells (not recorded which) from PBMCs. These receptor sequences come from a human donor in good health, serving as a control.

This clonotype has more than one count but fewer than ten. The chain recombines TRBV15 with TRBJ2-7, with TRBD1 matching 8 bases. This CDR3 contains 12 residues. CDR1 is LNHNV, CDR2 YYDKDF, per germline (reference sequence). V lost 5 bases and J lost 3; bases outside the gene matches: 0. CDR3 protein: CATSGQGYEQYF. CDR3 bases: TGTGCCACCAGCGGACAGGGCTACGAGCAGTACTTC.

This chain links TRBV2 with TRBJ2-2, with 9 bases matching TRBD1. J was trimmed by 7 bases and V by 6 bases; bases with no gene match: 6. The V gene's germline CDR1 is SNHLY and CDR2 FYNNEI. The CDR3 is 14 amino acids. The CDR3 DNA reads as TGTGCCAGCAGGGAGGGGACAGGGAGCGGGGAGCTGTTTTTT. Protein product: CASREGTGSGELFF.

Concerning this clonotype: One end of the junction does not line up with germline, which may come from a read error. The CDR3 DNA is TGTGCCAGCAGTGAGTCAGGGACTAGCGGAGACAATGAGCAGTTCTTC. Translated: CASSESGTSGDNEQFF. The chain combines TRBV10-3 with TRBJ2-1; 11 bases match TRBD2. The CDR3 runs to 16 residues. CDR1 ENHRY and CDR2 SYGVKD come from the germline V gene.

J is TRBJ2-3 and V is TRBV6-1, with TRBD2 identical over 7 bases. J lost 2 bases, V lost 6 bases, and 11 bases had no gene match. The CDR3 totals 16 residues. CDR1 MNHNS and CDR2 SASEGT come from the germline V gene. The CDR3 loop reads CASRKGWDYSTDTQYF. CDR3 sequence (DNA): TGTGCCAGCAGAAAAGGGTGGGACTACTCCACAGATACGCAGTATTTT.

This clonotype has at least ten counts. This rearrangement joins TRBV6-5 to TRBJ1-2, with D perhaps matching TRBD1 (5 bases). CDR1 MNHEY and CDR2 SVGAGI come from the germline V gene. CDR3 length: 12 amino acids. Between the trimmed V and J ends, which lost 6 bases and 4 bases, there was a span of 9 bases. CDR3 coding DNA: TGTGCCAGCAGGGGGCGCGGCTATGGCTACACCTTC. Translation gives CASRGRGYGYTF.

The chain carries TRBV2 and TRBJ1-5; D is uncertain. Looked up from germline, CDR1 is SNHLY and CDR2 is FYNNEI. This CDR3 spans 14 amino acids. V lost 8 bases and J lost 6, with 17 bases in between. In DNA, the CDR3 is TGTGCCAGCCTGTCGAACTCCCAGCGTCAGCCCCAGCATTTT. Translated: CASLSNSQRQPQHF.